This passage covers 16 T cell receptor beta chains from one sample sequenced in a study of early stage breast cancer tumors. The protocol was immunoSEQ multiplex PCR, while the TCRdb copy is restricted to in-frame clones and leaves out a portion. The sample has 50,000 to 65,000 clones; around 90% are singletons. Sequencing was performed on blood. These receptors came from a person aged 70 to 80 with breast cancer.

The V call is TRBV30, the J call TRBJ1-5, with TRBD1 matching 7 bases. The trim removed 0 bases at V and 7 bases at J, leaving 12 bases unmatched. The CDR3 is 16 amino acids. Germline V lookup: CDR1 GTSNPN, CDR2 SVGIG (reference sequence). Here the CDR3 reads CAWSVQGSNVGQPQHF. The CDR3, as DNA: TGTGCCTGGAGTGTACAGGGGTCGAACGTGGGGCAGCCCCAGCATTTT.

CDR3 region: CASSRGPGELFF. The CDR3 nucleotides read TGTGCCAGCAGCAGGGGCCCCGGGGAGCTGTTTTTT. The chain carries TRBV7-7 and TRBJ2-2, with D possibly TRBD1 on 5 matching bases. Germline V lookup: CDR1 SSHAT, CDR2 FNYEAQ (reference sequence). The CDR3 loop spans 12 amino acids. V shed 5 bases and J shed 6 bases, with 7 bases lying between them.

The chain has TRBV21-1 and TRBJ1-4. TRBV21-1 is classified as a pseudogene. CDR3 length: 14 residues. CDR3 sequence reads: CASSHSATNEKLFF. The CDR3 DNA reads TGTGCCAGCAGCCATAGTGCAACTAATGAAAAACTGTTTTTT.

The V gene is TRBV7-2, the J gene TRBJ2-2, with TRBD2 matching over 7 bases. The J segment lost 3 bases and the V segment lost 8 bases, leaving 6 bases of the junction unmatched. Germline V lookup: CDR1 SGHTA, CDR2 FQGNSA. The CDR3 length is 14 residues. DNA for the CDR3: TGTGCCAGCGCCGGGAGGCGGGACACCGGGGAGCTGTTTTTT. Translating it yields CASAGRRDTGELFF.

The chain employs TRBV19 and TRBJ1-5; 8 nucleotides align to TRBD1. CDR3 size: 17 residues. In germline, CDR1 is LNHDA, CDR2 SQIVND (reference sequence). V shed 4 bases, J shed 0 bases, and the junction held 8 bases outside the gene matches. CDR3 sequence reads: CASSTGQAEVSNQPQHF. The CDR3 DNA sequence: TGTGCCAGTAGTACGGGACAGGCGGAGGTTAGCAATCAGCCCCAGCATTTT. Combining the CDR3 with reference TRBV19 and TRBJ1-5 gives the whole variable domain DGGITQSPKYLFRKEGQNVTLSCEQNLNHDAMYWYRQDPGQGLRLIYYSQIVNDFQKGDIAEGYSVSREKKESFPLTVTSAQKNPTAFYLCASSTGQAEVSNQPQHFGDGTRLSIL.

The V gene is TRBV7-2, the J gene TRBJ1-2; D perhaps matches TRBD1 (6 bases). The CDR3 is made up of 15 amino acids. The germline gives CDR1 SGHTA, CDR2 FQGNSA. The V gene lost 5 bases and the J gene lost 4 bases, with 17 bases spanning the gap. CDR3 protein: CASSAPETGVYGYTF. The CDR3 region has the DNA TGTGCCAGCAGCGCTCCAGAGACAGGTGTCTATGGCTACACCTTC.

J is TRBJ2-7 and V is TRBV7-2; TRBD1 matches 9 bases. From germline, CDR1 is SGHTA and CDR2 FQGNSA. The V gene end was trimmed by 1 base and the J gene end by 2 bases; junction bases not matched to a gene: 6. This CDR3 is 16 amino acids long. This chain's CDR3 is CASSLGAGTGTYEQYF. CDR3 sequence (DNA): TGTGCCAGCAGCTTAGGGGCCGGGACAGGGACCTACGAGCAGTACTTC.

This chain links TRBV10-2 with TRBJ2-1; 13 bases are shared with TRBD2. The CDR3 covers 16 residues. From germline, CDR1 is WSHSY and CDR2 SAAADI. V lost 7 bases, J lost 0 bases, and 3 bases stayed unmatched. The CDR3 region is CASTGLAGSSYNEQFF. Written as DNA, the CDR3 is TGCGCCAGCACGGGACTAGCGGGGAGCTCCTACAATGAGCAGTTCTTC.

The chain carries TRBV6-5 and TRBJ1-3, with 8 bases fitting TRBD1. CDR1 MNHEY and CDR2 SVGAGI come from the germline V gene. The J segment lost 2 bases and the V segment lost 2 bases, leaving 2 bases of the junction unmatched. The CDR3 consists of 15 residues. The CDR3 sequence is CASSYGTGAGNTIYF. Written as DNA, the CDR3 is TGTGCCAGCAGTTACGGGACAGGAGCTGGAAACACCATATATTTT.

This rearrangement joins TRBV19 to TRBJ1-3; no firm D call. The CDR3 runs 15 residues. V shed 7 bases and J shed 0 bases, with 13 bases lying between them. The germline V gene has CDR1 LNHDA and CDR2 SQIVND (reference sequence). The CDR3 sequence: CASTIDGDSGNTIYF. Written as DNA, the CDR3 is TGTGCCAGTACCATCGACGGAGACTCTGGAAACACCATATATTTT.

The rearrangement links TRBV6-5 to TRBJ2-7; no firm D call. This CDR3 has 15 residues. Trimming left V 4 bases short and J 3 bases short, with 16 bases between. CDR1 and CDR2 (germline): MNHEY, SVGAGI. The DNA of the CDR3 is TGTGCCAGCAGTTTGGCGACCCCCGAGGACTACGAGCAGTACTTC. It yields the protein CASSLATPEDYEQYF.

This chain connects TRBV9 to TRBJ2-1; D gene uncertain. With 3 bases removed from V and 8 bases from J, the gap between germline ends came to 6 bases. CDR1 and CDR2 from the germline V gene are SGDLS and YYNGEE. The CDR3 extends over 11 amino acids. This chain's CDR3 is CASSGSYEQFF. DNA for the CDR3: TGTGCCAGCAGCGGAAGCTATGAGCAGTTCTTC.

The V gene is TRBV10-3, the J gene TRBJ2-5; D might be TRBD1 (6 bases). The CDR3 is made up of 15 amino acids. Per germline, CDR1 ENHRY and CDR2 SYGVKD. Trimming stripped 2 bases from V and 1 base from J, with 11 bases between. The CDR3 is CAISEAQGLQETQYF. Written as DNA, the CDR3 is TGTGCCATCAGTGAGGCGCAGGGGCTCCAAGAGACCCAGTACTTC.

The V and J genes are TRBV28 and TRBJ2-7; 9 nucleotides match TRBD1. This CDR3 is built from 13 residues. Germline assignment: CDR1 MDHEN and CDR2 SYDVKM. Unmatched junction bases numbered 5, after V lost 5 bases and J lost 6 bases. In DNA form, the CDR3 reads TGTGCCAGCAGTCCGGGACAGGGAGGCGAGCAGTACTTC. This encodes CASSPGQGGEQYF.

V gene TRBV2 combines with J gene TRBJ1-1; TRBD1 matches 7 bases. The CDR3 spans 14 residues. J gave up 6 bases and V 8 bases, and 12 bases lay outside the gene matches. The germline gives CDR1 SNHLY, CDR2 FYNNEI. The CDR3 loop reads CASRPGRGKPEAFF. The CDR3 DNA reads TGTGCCAGCCGCCCCGGCAGGGGGAAGCCTGAAGCTTTCTTT.

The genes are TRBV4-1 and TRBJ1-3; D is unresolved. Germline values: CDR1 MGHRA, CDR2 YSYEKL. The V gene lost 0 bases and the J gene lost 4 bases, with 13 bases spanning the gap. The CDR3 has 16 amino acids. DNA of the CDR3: TGCGCCAGCAGCCAAGATCGAGCAGGCTTAGGAAACACCATATATTTT. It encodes CASSQDRAGLGNTIYF.